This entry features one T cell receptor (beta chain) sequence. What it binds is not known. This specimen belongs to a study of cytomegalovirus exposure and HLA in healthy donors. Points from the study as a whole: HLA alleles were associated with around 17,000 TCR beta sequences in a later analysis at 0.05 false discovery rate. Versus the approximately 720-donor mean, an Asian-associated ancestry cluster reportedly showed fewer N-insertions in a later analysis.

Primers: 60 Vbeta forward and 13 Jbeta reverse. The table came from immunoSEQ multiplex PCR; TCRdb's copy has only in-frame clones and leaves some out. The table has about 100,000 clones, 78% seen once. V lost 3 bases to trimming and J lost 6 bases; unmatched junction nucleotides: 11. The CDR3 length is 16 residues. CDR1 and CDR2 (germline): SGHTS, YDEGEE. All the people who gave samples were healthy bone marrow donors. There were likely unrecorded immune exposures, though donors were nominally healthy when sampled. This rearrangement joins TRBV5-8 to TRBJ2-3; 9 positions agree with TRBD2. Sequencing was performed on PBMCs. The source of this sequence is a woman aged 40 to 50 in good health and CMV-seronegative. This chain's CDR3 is CASSSGTSPEGDTQYF. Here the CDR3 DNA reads TGTGCCAGCAGCTCCGGGACTAGCCCCGAGGGGGATACGCAGTATTTT.